This T cell receptor beta chain stems from a study of identical twins. Whole-study results and caveats: Models predicted too little out-of-frame TCR alpha sharing in monozygotic twins. Fewer insertions characterized abundant cord blood beta clonotypes, whereas memory repertoires showed none.

Healthy Caucasian donors formed the entire cohort. Through template switching, a universal primer site was introduced, and the cDNA contained unique molecular identifiers. TCRdb re-analysed the 5' RACE reads in MiXCR, keeping a single row per CDR3 protein. The sample holds about 530,000 distinct CDR3 sequences; approximately 16% are singletons and the top ten take roughly 0.46%. This clonotype was seen a few times. The target antigen is unknown. This sample was shared with a second study, whose subject was yellow fever vaccine responses in identical twins.

Input material: CD4+ T cells sorted from blood. This sequence originates from a woman under 30 in good health.

For the CDR3, the DNA is TGCAGTGCTCCGGGACTAGCGGGAGCGGGCAAAAACATTCAGTACTTC. It encodes CSAPGLAGAGKNIQYF. J is TRBJ2-4 and V is TRBV20-1; 14 bases match TRBD2. Germline CDR1 DFQATT, CDR2 SNEGSKA (reference sequence). This CDR3 has 16 amino acids. V shed 5 bases and J 3 bases; nucleotides not matched to a gene: 6.